Presented here are 21 T cell receptor beta chains from one specimen sequenced in a study of T cell repertoires in cytomegalovirus infection. TCRdb re-derived calls from the reads in MiXCR, one entry per CDR3 protein. The table has 750,000 to 900,000 distinct CDR3 sequences, approximately 32% seen once. Their recognized antigens are unknown. The sequenced sample was cultured CD8+ T cells from PBMCs, obtained from culture after CMV antigen stimulation. The source is a human donor in good health (CMV status not recorded). Some clones in this sample may be carry-over from other donors' samples.

In DNA, the CDR3 is TGTGCCAGCAGTTACTCGAGGCGGGCGCCACTCCATGGCTACACCTTC. This translates into CASSYSRRAPLHGYTF. The rearrangement uses TRBV6-5 and TRBJ1-2; D uncertain. Germline V CDR1 and CDR2: MNHEY, SVGAGI. The V gene lost 0 bases and the J gene lost 6 bases, with 17 bases spanning the gap. CDR3 length: 16 residues.

This clonotype was counted between two and nine times. The V gene is TRBV6-5, the J gene TRBJ2-5; TRBD1 matches 10 bases. This CDR3 region has 14 residues. V gave up 8 bases and J gave up 4 bases; unmatched junction bases: 7. The germline V gene has CDR1 MNHEY and CDR2 SVGAGI. CDR3 DNA: TGTGCCAGCGGCGGGACAGGGGTCCGAGAGACCCAGTACTTC. Its protein product is CASGGTGVRETQYF.

V gene TRBV10-3 combines with J gene TRBJ2-3; a possible D gene is TRBD1 (6 bases). This CDR3 contains 18 residues. Trimming shortened V by 5 bases and J by 3 bases, and 24 bases separated the two germline ends. Per germline, CDR1 ENHRY and CDR2 SYGVKD. CDR3 sequence reads: CAISKSSVKDSGTDTQYF. DNA of the CDR3: TGTGCCATCAGTAAGAGTTCGGTTAAGGACAGTGGTACAGATACGCAGTATTTT.

CDR3 sequence: CSAPGGGDEKLFF. CDR3 sequence (DNA): TGCAGTGCTCCTGGGGGGGGTGATGAAAAACTGTTTTTT. V usage is TRBV20-1 and J usage is TRBJ1-4; a possible D gene is TRBD1 (5 bases). This CDR3 comprises 13 residues. The ends were cut back, 5 bases at V and 6 bases at J, with 13 bases in the middle. Per germline, CDR1 DFQATT and CDR2 SNEGSKA (reference sequence).

The gene calls are TRBV19 and TRBJ1-5, with 7 bases aligning to TRBD1. Per germline, CDR1 LNHDA and CDR2 SQIVND (reference sequence). There are 17 residues in the CDR3. V lost 7 bases, J lost 0 bases, and 12 bases stayed unmatched. Here the CDR3 DNA reads TGTGCCAGTACCCATCAGGGGGGGGACTATAGCAATCAGCCCCAGCATTTT. Encoded protein: CASTHQGGDYSNQPQHF.

The chain uses TRBV4-1 and TRBJ2-3; 7 nucleotides agree with TRBD2. CDR3 length equals 16 residues. Trimming cost V 2 bases and J 0 bases; bases outside gene matches: 5. Germline CDR1 is MGHRA and CDR2 is YSYEKL. CDR3 residues: CASSQRTGGSTDTQYF. The DNA for the CDR3 is TGCGCCAGCAGCCAAAGGACGGGGGGAAGCACAGATACGCAGTATTTT.

This clonotype was counted many times. The V call is TRBV12-3 or TRBV12-4, the J call TRBJ1-2; 9 bases fit TRBD1. V trimming: 3 bases; J trimming: 1 base; junction bases outside the gene matches: 6. The CDR3 loop spans 16 amino acids. The CDR3 DNA reads as TGTGCCAGCAGTTTGGGACAGGGAACTCGTAACTATGGCTACACCTTC. It yields the protein CASSLGQGTRNYGYTF.

There are a few counts of this clonotype. The V gene is TRBV19, the J gene TRBJ1-1, with D perhaps TRBD1 (6 bases). There are 17 residues in the CDR3. The V end lost 5 bases, the J end lost 0 bases, and 19 bases lay between the germline ends. The germline V gene has CDR1 LNHDA and CDR2 SQIVND (reference sequence). The CDR3 is CASSPSGGLGVNTEAFF. CDR3 nucleotide sequence: TGTGCCAGTAGTCCCTCGGGGGGGCTTGGCGTGAACACTGAAGCTTTCTTT.

The genes are TRBV6-2 or TRBV6-3 and TRBJ1-1; D gene unclear. V was shortened by 2 bases and J by 4 bases, with 14 bases between the two germline ends. Germline V gene lookup returns CDR1 MNHEY and CDR2 SVGEGT. This CDR3 is built from 15 residues. DNA for the CDR3: TGTGCCAGCAGTTACGAACATGTTGAGGTCACTGAAGCTTTCTTT. Protein sequence: CASSYEHVEVTEAFF.

This clonotype was counted at least ten times. The rearrangement uses TRBV7-6 and TRBJ2-2; 10 bases are shared with TRBD2. This CDR3 has 18 amino acids. In germline, CDR1 is SGHVS, CDR2 FNYEAQ. Trimming cost V 0 bases and J 1 base; bases outside gene matches: 5. The CDR3 DNA reads TGTGCCAGCAGCTTAGCGCTAGCGGGGGCTAAGAACACCGGGGAGCTGTTTTTT. It specifies CASSLALAGAKNTGELFF.

The chain combines TRBV7-9 with TRBJ1-2; D perhaps matches TRBD1 (5 bases). The V and J ends lost 9 bases and 2 bases respectively, with 19 bases between them. The germline CDR1 and CDR2 sequences are SEHNR and FQNEAQ (reference sequence). The CDR3 spans 15 residues. CDR3 amino acids: CASTKAGRTNYGYTF. CDR3 sequence (DNA): TGTGCCAGTACGAAGGCAGGGCGTACCAACTATGGCTACACCTTC.

This sequence joins TRBV7-3 and TRBJ2-1, with D hard to call. The V and J ends lost 0 bases and 3 bases respectively, with 9 bases between them. Germline V gene sequence: CDR1 SGHTA, CDR2 FQGTGA. CDR3 length: 15 residues. The CDR3 sequence: CASSLTPQNYNEQFF. In nucleotides, the CDR3 is TGTGCCAGCAGCTTAACGCCCCAAAACTACAATGAGCAGTTCTTC.

This clonotype was found a few times. V gene TRBV5-5 combines with J gene TRBJ1-1; D perhaps matches TRBD1 (5 bases). Trimming stripped 4 bases from V and 8 bases from J, with 15 bases between. CDR1 SGHKS and CDR2 YYEKEE come from the germline V gene (reference sequence). The CDR3 spans 13 residues. The chain's CDR3 is CASSTQGSGEAFF. Written as DNA, the CDR3 is TGTGCCAGCAGCACTCAGGGATCCGGAGAAGCTTTCTTT.

The chain employs TRBV19 and TRBJ1-6; D is uncertain. The CDR3 is 16 amino acids. Between the trimmed V and J ends, which lost 2 bases and 7 bases, there was a span of 15 bases. In germline, CDR1 is LNHDA, CDR2 SQIVND (reference sequence). The CDR3 coding sequence is TGTGCCAGTAGTATAAGGCCCAGCGGCCGAAATTCACCCCTCCACTTT. Its translation is CASSIRPSGRNSPLHF. Full variable domain (outside the CDR3, taken from reference TRBV19 and TRBJ1-6): DGGITQSPKYLFRKEGQNVTLSCEQNLNHDAMYWYRQDPGQGLRLIYYSQIVNDFQKGDIAEGYSVSREKKESFPLTVTSAQKNPTAFYLCASSIRPSGRNSPLHFGNGTRLTVT.

This chain joins TRBV5-4 and TRBJ2-2; 12 bases align to TRBD2. Germline assignment: CDR1 SGHNT and CDR2 YYREEE (reference sequence). After removal of 4 bases from V and 4 bases from J, the junction contained 5 bases not matched to a gene. CDR3 length: 16 residues. This CDR3 is CASSPGLAGLTGELFF. For the CDR3, the DNA is TGTGCCAGCAGCCCGGGACTAGCGGGCCTCACCGGGGAGCTGTTTTTT.

The V and J genes are TRBV25-1 and TRBJ1-2; D is ambiguous. Deletions cut 1 base from V and 3 bases from J, with 18 bases between. This CDR3 has 17 amino acids. Looked up from germline, CDR1 is MGHDK and CDR2 is SYGVNS. The CDR3 is CASSELTEGRVDYGYTF. Here the CDR3 DNA reads TGTGCCAGCAGTGAATTAACTGAGGGCCGGGTGGACTATGGCTACACCTTC.

This clonotype was seen only a few times. The chain couples TRBV18 to TRBJ2-3, with 10 bases identical to TRBD1. With V trimmed by 3 bases and J by 2 bases, 5 bases remained unmatched. CDR1 is KGHSH and CDR2 is LQKENI in the germline V gene. CDR3 size: 16 residues. This CDR3 reads CASSPKGQGITDTQYF. The CDR3 region has the DNA TGTGCCAGCTCACCGAAGGGACAGGGGATCACAGATACGCAGTATTTT.

The rearrangement joins TRBV20-1 to TRBJ1-1; D unclear. Germline lookup yields CDR1 DFQATT and CDR2 SNEGSKA (reference sequence). The CDR3 is made up of 13 amino acids. V was shortened by 0 bases and J by 0 bases, with 5 bases between the two germline ends. CDR3 in DNA: TGCAGTGCTAGAGATGTCATGAACACTGAAGCTTTCTTT. This sequence encodes CSARDVMNTEAFF.

This clonotype was picked up many times. V and J are TRBV7-9 and TRBJ1-2, with 9 bases matching TRBD1. The germline V gene has CDR1 SEHNR and CDR2 FQNEAQ (reference sequence). The CDR3 totals 15 residues. J lost 7 bases, V lost 1 base, and 7 bases had no gene match. The CDR3, as DNA: TGTGCCAGCAGCTTAGACAGTGACAGGGGGTCTGGCTACACCTTC. Translating gives CASSLDSDRGSGYTF.

There are a few counts of this clonotype. This chain connects TRBV6-1 to TRBJ2-3; TRBD1 aligns across 9 bases. The V and J ends lost 1 base and 6 bases, in that order; junction bases with no gene match: 8. Germline CDR1 and CDR2: MNHNS and SASEGT. The CDR3 covers 16 residues. This chain's CDR3 is CASSEVTGTGLDTQYF. The CDR3 DNA sequence: TGTGCCAGCAGTGAAGTTACAGGGACAGGGTTGGATACGCAGTATTTT.

This chain links TRBV7-9 with TRBJ2-1; 7 nucleotides match TRBD1. Trimming cost V 8 bases and J 5 bases; bases outside gene matches: 6. The CDR3 spans 13 residues. In germline, CDR1 is SEHNR, CDR2 FQNEAQ (reference sequence). DNA of the CDR3: TGTGCCAGCGCCGACAGGGTAGACAATGAGCAGTTCTTC. Amino acids: CASADRVDNEQFF. The full variable domain, its missing parts supplied by reference TRBV7-9 and TRBJ2-1, is DTGVSQNPRHKITKRGQNVTFRCDPISEHNRLYWYRQTLGQGPEFLTYFQNEAQLEKSRLLSDRFSAERPKGSFSTLEIQRTEQGDSAMYLCASADRVDNEQFFGPGTRLTVL.